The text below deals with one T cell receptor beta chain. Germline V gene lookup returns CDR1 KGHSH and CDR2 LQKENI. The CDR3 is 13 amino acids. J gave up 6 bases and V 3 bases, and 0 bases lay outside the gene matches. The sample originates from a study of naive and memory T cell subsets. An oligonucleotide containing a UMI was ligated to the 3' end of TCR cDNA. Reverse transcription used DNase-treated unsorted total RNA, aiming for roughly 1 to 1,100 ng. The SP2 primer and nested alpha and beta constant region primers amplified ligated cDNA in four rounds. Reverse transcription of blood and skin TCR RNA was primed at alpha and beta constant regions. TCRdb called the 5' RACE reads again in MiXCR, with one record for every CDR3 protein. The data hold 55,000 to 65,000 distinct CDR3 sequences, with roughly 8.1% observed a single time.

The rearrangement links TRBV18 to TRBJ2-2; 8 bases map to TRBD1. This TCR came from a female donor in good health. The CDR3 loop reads CASSPDRAGELFF. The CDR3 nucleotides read TGTGCCAGCTCACCGGACAGGGCCGGGGAGCTGTTTTTT.